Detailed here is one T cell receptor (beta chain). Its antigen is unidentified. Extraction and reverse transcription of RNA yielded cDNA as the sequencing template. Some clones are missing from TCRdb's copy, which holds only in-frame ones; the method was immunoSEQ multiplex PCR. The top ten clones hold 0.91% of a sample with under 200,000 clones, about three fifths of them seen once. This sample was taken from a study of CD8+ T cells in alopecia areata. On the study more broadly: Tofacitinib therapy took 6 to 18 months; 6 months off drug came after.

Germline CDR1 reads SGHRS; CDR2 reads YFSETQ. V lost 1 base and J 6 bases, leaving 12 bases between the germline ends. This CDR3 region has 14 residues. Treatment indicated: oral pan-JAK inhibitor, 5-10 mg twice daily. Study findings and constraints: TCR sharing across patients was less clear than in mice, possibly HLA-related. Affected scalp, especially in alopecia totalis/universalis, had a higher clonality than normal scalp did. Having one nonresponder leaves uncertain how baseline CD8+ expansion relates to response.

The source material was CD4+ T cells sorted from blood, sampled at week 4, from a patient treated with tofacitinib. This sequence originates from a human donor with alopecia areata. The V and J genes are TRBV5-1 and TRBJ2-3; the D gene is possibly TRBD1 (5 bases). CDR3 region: CASSLRGDGDTQYF. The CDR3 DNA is TGCGCCAGCAGCTTGAGGGGCGACGGCGATACGCAGTATTTT.